This T cell receptor (beta chain) emerged from a study of cytomegalovirus exposure and HLA in healthy donors. Points from the study as a whole: When analyzed later, the rates of TCR association showed variation by HLA locus, with DRB1 the most and HLA-C the fewest. Altogether, around 160 TCR beta chains were recorded as cytomegalovirus-associated.

Though probably carrying unrecorded immune exposures, donors were nominally healthy at sampling. PCR was performed using 60 Vbeta and 13 Jbeta primers. TCRdb keeps only in-frame clones here, not all; method: immunoSEQ multiplex PCR. The sample holds 120,000 to 150,000 clones, over 60% seen once. Germline V gene sequence: CDR1 PRHDT, CDR2 FYEKMQ (reference sequence). The CDR3 runs to 13 residues. As regards this clone: Its antigen remains unknown. A junction end diverges from the germline sequence, so it may reflect a read error.

The chain is built from TRBV13 and TRBJ1-2; D is perhaps TRBD1 (6 bases). The sample taken for sequencing was PBMCs. The source is a man between 35 and 55 years old in good health and CMV-seronegative. CDR3 loop: CASSLQGFDGYPF. The CDR3 coding sequence is TGTGCCAGCAGCTTACAGGGGTTTGATGGCTACCCCTTC.